The 9 T cell receptor beta chains given below trace back to one sample, sequenced in a study of blood T cell repertoires in COVID-19. Assay used: immunoSEQ multiplex PCR; TCRdb lists only in-frame clones, some missing. This sample has 9,000 to 13,000 clones, with around 75% found just once. The source material was peripheral blood. The receptors were gathered from a man aged 65 to 85 with active COVID-19.

This clone was recorded a few times. The chain recombines TRBV27 with TRBJ2-2; tentatively, D is TRBD2 (5 bases). Trimming took 8 bases from V and 7 from J, leaving 17 bases between them. The germline CDR1 and CDR2 sequences are MNHEY and SMNVEV (reference sequence). The CDR3 length is 14 residues. The CDR3 reads CASRAGHAGGELFF. The CDR3 DNA reads TGTGCCAGCCGAGCTGGGCATGCGGGCGGGGAGCTGTTTTTT.

V is TRBV11-2 and J is TRBJ1-6, with D hard to call. CDR1 SGHAT and CDR2 FQNNGV come from the germline V gene. Trimming cost V 2 bases and J 6 bases, with 11 bases left between them. The CDR3 spans 15 residues. The CDR3 DNA is TGTGCCAGCAGCTTAAGGGAGGTTGGTAATTCACCCCTCCACTTT. This codes for CASSLREVGNSPLHF.

This clone was found a few times. The chain is built from TRBV4-1 and TRBJ2-1; TRBD1 aligns across 8 bases. The CDR3 is 15 residues long. V was pared by 2 bases and J by 5 bases, with 5 bases of the junction left unmatched. The germline V gene encodes CDR1 MGHRA and CDR2 YSYEKL. CDR3 region: CASSQPLTGDNEQFF. CDR3 bases: TGCGCCAGCAGCCAACCGCTGACAGGGGACAATGAGCAGTTCTTC.

The chain couples TRBV28 to TRBJ1-4; a weak D match, TRBD1 (5 bases). The germline V gene has CDR1 MDHEN and CDR2 SYDVKM. The CDR3 runs to 15 residues. Trimming took off 5 bases at V and 1 base at J, with 11 bases between the two ends. CDR3 in amino acids: CASSLGGVTNEKLFF. The CDR3 region has the DNA TGTGCCAGCAGTCTTGGGGGGGTAACTAATGAAAAACTGTTTTTT. Based on the CDR3 plus reference TRBV28 and TRBJ1-4, the full variable domain is DVKVTQSSRYLVKRTGEKVFLECVQDMDHENMFWYRQDPGLGLRLIYFSYDVKMKEKGDIPEGYSVSREKKERFSLILESASTNQTSMYLCASSLGGVTNEKLFFGSGTQLSVL.

This clone was found once. CDR3: CASSFRGSSYNEQFF. CDR3 nucleotides: TGTGCCAGCAGTTTTCGCGGAAGCTCCTACAATGAGCAGTTCTTC. The rearrangement links TRBV27 to TRBJ2-1, with D unclear. The CDR3 consists of 15 residues. In germline, CDR1 is MNHEY, CDR2 SMNVEV (reference sequence). The germline V and J ends were trimmed by 3 bases and 0 bases, with 9 bases remaining between them.

This chain links TRBV30 with TRBJ1-5, with D unclear. This CDR3 region has 15 residues. Trimming left V 1 base short and J 7 bases short, with 17 bases between. CDR1 GTSNPN and CDR2 SVGIG come from the germline V gene (reference sequence). CDR3 sequence reads: CAWSATSLPGQPQHF. DNA of the CDR3: TGTGCCTGGAGTGCTACTTCACTGCCGGGGCAGCCCCAGCATTTT.

V is TRBV4-2 and J is TRBJ1-6; unclear D gene. Between the trimmed V and J ends, which lost 7 bases and 7 bases, there was a span of 8 bases. Germline V lookup: CDR1 LGHNA, CDR2 YNFKEQ. This CDR3 is built from 12 residues. The CDR3 sequence is CASNTINSPLHF. Written as DNA, the CDR3 is TGTGCCAGCAACACCATAAATTCACCCCTCCACTTT.

In its sample, this clone was seen a few times. The genes are TRBV5-6 and TRBJ2-5, with no clear D. The V gene's germline CDR1 is SGHDT and CDR2 YYEEEE. There are 11 residues in the CDR3. V was pared by 2 bases and J by 9 bases, with 8 bases between. The CDR3 nucleotides read TGTGCCAGCAGCTTTCAACGGGCCCAGTACTTC. Amino acids: CASSFQRAQYF.

The chain links TRBV27 to TRBJ2-7; TRBD1 aligns across 11 bases. Germline CDR1 is MNHEY and CDR2 is SMNVEV (reference sequence). The J segment lost 7 bases and the V segment lost 5 bases, leaving 10 bases of the junction unmatched. The CDR3 is 15 residues long. The CDR3 region has the DNA TGTGCCAGCAGTAAACATCGGGACAGGGGGTATGAGCAGTACTTC. Translation gives CASSKHRDRGYEQYF.